Detailed here is one TCR beta chain. Compared with germline, one end of the junction differs, possibly owing to a read error. The library came from three nested PCR rounds adapted from ARM-PCR protocols. TCRdb independently ran MiXCR on the multiplex PCR reads; one entry per CDR3 protein. This sample has over 100,000 distinct CDR3 sequences, with 60% to 70% found just once. This entry is derived from a study of tumor and adjacent non-tumor tissue in lung cancer. From germline, CDR1 is LGHNA and CDR2 YSLEER. The CDR3 is made up of 18 amino acids. No cell sorting was done before RNA was extracted from the tissue. This non-tumor lung sample came from over 3 cm beyond the tumor edge. Chemotherapy-naive patients with new lung cancer underwent thoracic surgery in China, August–late 2014.

The specimen was distant non-tumor lung tissue. The source is a man in his sixties with non-small cell lung cancer. The rearrangement joins TRBV4-3 to TRBJ2-6, with D perhaps matching TRBD1 (5 bases). The CDR3 spells CASSQDGATCSGTNVLTF. The CDR3 DNA follows: TGCGCCAGCAGCCAAGATGGGGCCACGTGCTCTGGGACCAACGTCCTGACTTTC.